The 18 T cell receptor beta chains given below trace back to one sample, sequenced in a study of cytomegalovirus exposure and HLA in healthy donors. The study ran its PCR with 60 Vbeta and 13 Jbeta primers. This table comes from immunoSEQ multiplex PCR, and its TCRdb copy is limited to in-frame clones, with some not included. The sample consists of about 160,000 clones, around 64% of them appearing once. The sequenced material came from PBMCs. The receptors come from a woman in her twenties or thirties in good health and CMV-seronegative.

The CDR3 is CASRLGTGVPYEQYF. The CDR3 nucleotides are TGTGCCAGCAGACTCGGGACAGGGGTCCCCTACGAGCAGTACTTC. The gene calls are TRBV27 and TRBJ2-7; 10 bases agree with TRBD1. The V gene end was trimmed by 6 bases and the J gene end by 2 bases; junction bases not matched to a gene: 7. Germline V lookup: CDR1 MNHEY, CDR2 SMNVEV (reference sequence). The CDR3 is 15 residues long.

The chain links TRBV2 to TRBJ1-4; 11 positions match TRBD1. J lost 11 bases, V lost 6 bases, and 11 bases had no gene match. The CDR3 extends over 15 amino acids. Per the germline V gene, CDR1 is SNHLY and CDR2 is FYNNEI. The CDR3 loop is CASSGREDRGLKLFF. DNA of the CDR3: TGTGCCAGCAGCGGAAGGGAGGACAGGGGGCTGAAACTGTTTTTT.

This clone has more than one count but fewer than ten. V gene TRBV7-9 combines with J gene TRBJ2-1, with D perhaps TRBD2 (6 bases). CDR3 length equals 13 residues. Germline CDR1 reads SEHNR; CDR2 reads FQNEAQ (reference sequence). The ends were cut back, 8 bases at V and 8 bases at J, with 16 bases in the middle. The CDR3 coding sequence is TGTGCCAGCTCCCCCGGGGGAGGCGATGAGCAGTTCTTC. This gives the protein CASSPGGGDEQFF.

This chain uses TRBV18 with TRBJ2-7; TRBD1 agrees at 8 bases. Per the germline V gene, CDR1 is KGHSH and CDR2 is LQKENI. The CDR3 is 15 amino acids. V was pared by 2 bases and J by 4 bases, with 7 bases of the junction left unmatched. The CDR3 region is CASSPAPDRVYEQYF. As DNA, the CDR3 is TGTGCCAGCTCACCAGCACCGGACAGGGTGTACGAGCAGTACTTC.

This chain links TRBV7-9 with TRBJ2-3, with TRBD2 identical over 9 bases. There are 15 residues in the CDR3. V dropped 5 bases and J dropped 5; count of bases not matched to a gene: 8. CDR1 and CDR2 (germline): SEHNR, FQNEAQ (reference sequence). The CDR3 DNA is TGTGCCAGCAGCCTTAGCGGGGGTGGGAAAGATACGCAGTATTTT. It specifies CASSLSGGGKDTQYF.

The chain combines TRBV6-5 with TRBJ2-5; the D gene is possibly TRBD2 (6 bases). Germline CDR1 MNHEY, CDR2 SVGAGI. The CDR3 covers 12 residues. V lost 4 bases, J lost 5 bases, and 8 bases lay in between. The CDR3 nucleotides read TGTGCCAGCAGTTTTGGAGGGGAGACCCAGTACTTC. This gives the protein CASSFGGETQYF.

This clone was seen only a few times. This sequence joins TRBV6-5 and TRBJ1-6, with TRBD1 identical over 8 bases. This CDR3 has 14 amino acids. The V and J ends lost 4 bases and 5 bases, in that order; junction bases with no gene match: 1. The germline gives CDR1 MNHEY, CDR2 SVGAGI. The CDR3 loop reads CASSLQGDNSPLHF. CDR3 sequence (DNA): TGTGCCAGCAGTTTACAGGGGGATAATTCACCCCTCCACTTT.

This chain links TRBV4-3 with TRBJ2-3, with D possibly TRBD1 on 6 matching bases. In germline, CDR1 is LGHNA, CDR2 YSLEER. The CDR3 length is 17 residues. V lost 0 bases and J lost 5, with 18 bases in between. The CDR3 DNA is TGCGCCAGCAGCCAAGATCGAGGCAGGGGCTTGGGAGATACGCAGTATTTT. Translated: CASSQDRGRGLGDTQYF.

The gene calls are TRBV7-9 and TRBJ2-2, with D tentatively TRBD2 (6 bases). Germline V lookup: CDR1 SEHNR, CDR2 FQNEAQ (reference sequence). The V and J ends lost 3 bases and 1 base respectively, with 15 bases between them. The CDR3 runs 17 residues. DNA for the CDR3: TGTGCCAGCAGCTTTTCCGGGGGACGGAAGAACACCGGGGAGCTGTTTTTT. Amino acids: CASSFSGGRKNTGELFF. Full variable domain (rest looked up from reference TRBV7-9 and TRBJ2-2): DTGVSQNPRHKITKRGQNVTFRCDPISEHNRLYWYRQTLGQGPEFLTYFQNEAQLEKSRLLSDRFSAERPKGSFSTLEIQRTEQGDSAMYLCASSFSGGRKNTGELFFGEGSRLTVL.

This chain links TRBV6-5 with TRBJ2-3; the D gene is possibly TRBD1 (5 bases). The CDR3 spans 15 residues. Per germline, CDR1 MNHEY and CDR2 SVGAGI. The V gene lost 2 bases and the J gene lost 2 bases, with 11 bases spanning the gap. The CDR3 sequence is CASSYAKGITDTQYF. The CDR3 coding sequence is TGTGCCAGCAGTTACGCGAAGGGGATCACAGATACGCAGTATTTT.

V is TRBV5-1 and J is TRBJ2-5; 8 bases agree with TRBD1. The CDR3 totals 13 residues. The trim removed 6 bases at V and 3 bases at J, leaving 4 bases unmatched. In germline, CDR1 is SGHRS, CDR2 YFSETQ. This CDR3 is CASKDREKETQYF. CDR3 sequence (DNA): TGCGCCAGCAAGGACAGGGAGAAAGAGACCCAGTACTTC.

This clone was counted once. V gene TRBV19 combines with J gene TRBJ2-1; 9 nucleotides match TRBD2. This CDR3 contains 15 residues. The V and J ends lost 3 bases and 5 bases, in that order; junction bases with no gene match: 5. CDR1 LNHDA and CDR2 SQIVND come from the germline V gene (reference sequence). CDR3 protein: CASSIDSGSNNEQFF. Written as DNA, the CDR3 is TGTGCCAGTAGTATCGATAGCGGGAGCAACAATGAGCAGTTCTTC.

This clone has only one observation. V is TRBV25-1 and J is TRBJ2-7, with 13 bases lining up with TRBD2. V lost 6 bases and J lost 5; bases outside the gene matches: 10. This CDR3 contains 16 residues. Germline V gene data show CDR1 as MGHDK and CDR2 as SYGVNS. CDR3 amino acids: CASSAGLAGLRNEQYF. The CDR3 DNA reads TGTGCCAGCAGCGCGGGACTAGCGGGATTGAGGAACGAGCAGTACTTC.

The chain uses TRBV5-4 and TRBJ1-4; tentatively, D is TRBD1 (5 bases). This CDR3 comprises 16 residues. The germline gives CDR1 SGHNT, CDR2 YYREEE (reference sequence). With 2 bases removed from V and 2 bases from J, the gap between germline ends came to 13 bases. The CDR3 reads CASSFGGRATNEKLFF. CDR3 DNA: TGTGCCAGCAGCTTCGGGGGTAGGGCTACTAATGAAAAACTGTTTTTT. The full variable domain, rest sourced from reference TRBV5-4 and TRBJ1-4, is ETGVTQSPTHLIKTRGQQVTLRCSSQSGHNTVSWYQQALGQGPQFIFQYYREEENGRGNFPPRFSGLQFPNYSSELNVNALELDDSALYLCASSFGGRATNEKLFFGSGTQLSVL.

V gene TRBV11-2 combines with J gene TRBJ2-7, with TRBD2 matching 12 bases. J lost 2 bases, V lost 0 bases, and 2 bases had no gene match. Germline V gives CDR1 SGHAT, CDR2 FQNNGV. The CDR3 runs 16 residues. CDR3 nucleotides: TGTGCCAGCAGCTTAGAGCGGACTAGCGGGACCTACGAGCAGTACTTC. The encoded protein is CASSLERTSGTYEQYF.

V usage is TRBV11-2 and J usage is TRBJ1-6; D uncertain. Per the germline V gene, CDR1 is SGHAT and CDR2 is FQNNGV. The CDR3 contains 15 residues. V was trimmed by 0 bases and J by 5 bases, leaving 8 bases between them. Here the CDR3 reads CASSLDAADNSPLHF. In DNA form, the CDR3 reads TGTGCCAGCAGCTTAGATGCCGCAGATAATTCACCCCTCCACTTT.

The table lists this clone with many counts. This chain uses TRBV27 with TRBJ2-7; tentative D call: TRBD2 (6 bases). This CDR3 spans 13 amino acids. Germline CDR1 is MNHEY and CDR2 is SMNVEV (reference sequence). Trimming left V 8 bases short and J 4 bases short, with 15 bases between. The CDR3 DNA reads as TGTGCCAGCGCCTTCGGGAGATCGTACGAGCAGTACTTC. Amino acids: CASAFGRSYEQYF.

The chain is built from TRBV29-1 and TRBJ2-1; D ambiguous. Trimming cost V 5 bases and J 7 bases, with 15 bases left between them. CDR3 length equals 13 residues. CDR1 is SQVTM and CDR2 is ANQGSEA in the germline V gene. The DNA for the CDR3 is TGCAGCGTTCGGGTAGTCAGTACAAATGAGCAGTTCTTC. Translating gives CSVRVVSTNEQFF.